These 26 T cell receptor beta chains originate from one sample sequenced in a study of patients and donors after allogeneic stem cell transplantation. TCRdb analysed the RT-PCR reads with MiXCR anew, one entry per CDR3 protein. This repertoire shows over 30,000 distinct CDR3 sequences, more than 35% found once; its top ten account for around 76%. Source material: blood, either unsorted or a sorted T cell fraction (not recorded which). These receptor sequences come from a human donor who was either an allogeneic HSCT recipient or a stem cell or donor lymphocyte infusion donor (not recorded which). It is not recorded whose cells these are; they may come from a transplant donor.

The V and J genes are TRBV4-2 and TRBJ2-7; TRBD1 matches at 8 bases. The CDR3 contains 15 residues. Trimming cost V 4 bases and J 1 base; bases outside gene matches: 6. Germline lookup yields CDR1 LGHNA and CDR2 YNFKEQ. The CDR3 DNA reads TGTGCCAGCAGCCTGGGACAGGAAGATTCCTACGAGCAGTACGTC. Protein sequence: CASSLGQEDSYEQYV.

This chain links TRBV13 with TRBJ2-1, with no clear D. V dropped 5 bases and J dropped 12 bases, with 11 bases sitting between them. This CDR3 has 11 residues. Germline V gene data show CDR1 as PRHDT and CDR2 as FYEKMQ (reference sequence). CDR3 bases: TGTGCCAGCAGCCCGAACTGGTCGCAGTTCTTC. It yields the protein CASSPNWSQFF.

The rearrangement uses TRBV7-9 and TRBJ1-5; 9 bases fit TRBD1. Germline values: CDR1 SEHNR, CDR2 FQNEAQ (reference sequence). The CDR3 is made up of 19 amino acids. V shed 0 bases, J shed 2 bases, and the junction held 11 bases outside the gene matches. CDR3: CASSLAPSAGQGGNQPQHF. The CDR3 nucleotides are TGTGCCAGCAGCTTAGCACCAAGTGCGGGACAGGGAGGCAATCAGCCCCAGCATTTT. Complete variable domain (other parts from reference TRBV7-9 and TRBJ1-5): DTGVSQNPRHKITKRGQNVTFRCDPISEHNRLYWYRQTLGQGPEFLTYFQNEAQLEKSRLLSDRFSAERPKGSFSTLEIQRTEQGDSAMYLCASSLAPSAGQGGNQPQHFGDGTRLSIL.

The chain couples TRBV6-6 to TRBJ1-1; D may be TRBD1 (5 bases). Germline values: CDR1 MNHNY, CDR2 SVGAGI (reference sequence). V lost 2 bases to trimming and J lost 9 bases, with 16 bases between them. The CDR3 is 14 residues long. CDR3 sequence: CASSYLGQGAQAFF. The CDR3 region has the DNA TGTGCCAGCAGTTACCTTGGACAAGGGGCTCAAGCTTTCTTT.

This clonotype has only one observation. This CDR3 is CASSYSGPLLEAFF. CDR3 coding DNA: TGTGCCAGCAGTTACTCGGGACCGTTGCTTGAAGCTTTCTTT. The chain employs TRBV6-5 and TRBJ1-1, with D tentatively TRBD1 (5 bases). Deletions cut 0 bases from V and 7 bases from J, with 12 bases between. The CDR3 is 14 residues long. Germline CDR1 is MNHEY and CDR2 is SVGAGI.

V gene TRBV7-2 combines with J gene TRBJ1-2; D gene unclear. From germline, CDR1 is SGHTA and CDR2 FQGNSA. The V end lost 1 base, the J end lost 3 bases, and 9 bases lay between the germline ends. CDR3 length: 14 residues. CDR3 amino acids: CASSLGPGDYGYTF. CDR3 DNA: TGTGCCAGCAGCTTAGGACCTGGGGACTATGGCTACACCTTC.

The V gene is TRBV12-3 or TRBV12-4, the J gene TRBJ2-2, with 11 bases lining up with TRBD1. V shed 4 bases, J shed 4 bases, and the junction held 2 bases outside the gene matches. The CDR3 has 15 amino acids. The CDR3 DNA follows: TGTGCCAGCAGTTGGGACAGGGGGATCACCGGGGAGCTGTTTTTT. Protein sequence: CASSWDRGITGELFF.

This clonotype was counted between two and nine times. The CDR3 DNA follows: TGTGCCAGCAGCCTTATGGGGACTAGCGGGGGGGAGCAGTTCTTC. Its protein is CASSLMGTSGGEQFF. This chain uses TRBV11-2 with TRBJ2-1, with 15 bases aligning to TRBD2. Germline V CDR1 and CDR2: SGHAT, FQNNGV. This CDR3 has 15 amino acids. After removal of 5 bases from V and 10 bases from J, the junction contained 6 bases not matched to a gene.

The chain is built from TRBV7-9 and TRBJ2-1; TRBD1 matches at 8 bases. The CDR3 loop spans 16 amino acids. Germline CDR1 is SEHNR and CDR2 is FQNEAQ (reference sequence). After removal of 5 bases from V and 0 bases from J, the junction contained 6 bases not matched to a gene. The DNA for the CDR3 is TGTGCCAGCAGCCCACAGGGGGTGAGCTCCTACAATGAGCAGTTCTTC. Residues: CASSPQGVSSYNEQFF.

This chain links TRBV6-2 or TRBV6-3 with TRBJ2-5; 8 bases map to TRBD2. V was pared by 6 bases and J by 6 bases, with 6 bases of the junction left unmatched. Germline CDR1 MNHEY, CDR2 SVGEGT. The CDR3 is made up of 13 amino acids. This CDR3 is CASRSSGRKTQYF. The CDR3 nucleotides are TGTGCCAGCAGATCCAGCGGGAGAAAGACCCAGTACTTC.

The chain employs TRBV7-9 and TRBJ2-2; D may be TRBD2 (5 bases). Per the germline V gene, CDR1 is SEHNR and CDR2 is FQNEAQ (reference sequence). The CDR3 contains 15 residues. V shed 6 bases and J shed 4 bases, with 15 bases lying between them. The CDR3 nucleotides are TGTGCCAGCAGAGACTCCGGGGAACTCACCGGGGAGCTGTTTTTT. Translation: CASRDSGELTGELFF.

This clonotype has only a few counts. This chain joins TRBV6-2 or TRBV6-3 and TRBJ2-2; D is possibly TRBD1 (5 bases). The CDR3 contains 13 residues. CDR1 is MNHEY, CDR2 SVGEGT, per germline. V was pared by 8 bases and J by 4 bases, with 11 bases between. For the CDR3, the DNA is TGTGCCAGCCGCAGGGATACCACCGGGGAGCTGTTTTTT. This sequence encodes CASRRDTTGELFF.

The chain links TRBV20-1 to TRBJ2-5; 11 bases are a match to TRBD2. Germline V CDR1 and CDR2: DFQATT, SNEGSKA (reference sequence). Germline trimming cut 5 bases from V and 5 bases from J; bases unmatched to any gene: 10. This CDR3 has 15 residues. CDR3 nucleotides: TGCAGTGCTGGGAGACTAGCGGGAAGACTCGAGACCCAGTACTTC. Translation gives CSAGRLAGRLETQYF.

This clonotype occurred a few times. J is TRBJ1-5 and V is TRBV20-1; D uncertain. The CDR3 runs 15 residues. Trimming removed 1 base at V and 0 bases at J, with 10 bases between. The germline CDR1 and CDR2 sequences are DFQATT and SNEGSKA (reference sequence). CDR3 nucleotide sequence: TGCAGTGCTAGAGCATCGGCACATAGCAATCAGCCCCAGCATTTT. Translation: CSARASAHSNQPQHF.

This clonotype has only a few counts. The chain carries TRBV7-9 and TRBJ2-1, with 11 bases identical to TRBD1. The V segment lost 5 bases and the J segment 6 bases; nucleotides outside the gene matches: 6. The germline V gene has CDR1 SEHNR and CDR2 FQNEAQ (reference sequence). This CDR3 spans 15 amino acids. This CDR3 is CASSPRDRGVNEQFF. The CDR3 region has the DNA TGTGCCAGCAGCCCCCGGGACAGGGGGGTCAATGAGCAGTTCTTC.

The chain combines TRBV5-1 with TRBJ1-1; D is unclear. This CDR3 has 16 amino acids. CDR1 is SGHRS and CDR2 is YFSETQ in the germline V gene. V was cut by 0 bases and J by 0 bases, with 12 bases left in between. CDR3 coding DNA: TGCGCCAGCAGCTTGGGCCCCGGCGGTCTGAACACTGAAGCTTTCTTT. Its translation is CASSLGPGGLNTEAFF.

This clonotype showed up just a few times. V is TRBV4-2 and J is TRBJ2-5; D uncertain. Trimming removed 3 bases from V and 0 bases from J, with 11 bases in between. Germline CDR1 reads LGHNA; CDR2 reads YNFKEQ. This CDR3 is built from 15 residues. Here the CDR3 DNA reads TGTGCCAGCAGCCAGGCTAGAGAGTACCAAGAGACCCAGTACTTC. This translates into CASSQAREYQETQYF.

The J gene is TRBJ2-7, the V gene TRBV28; D is ambiguous. The germline V gene encodes CDR1 MDHEN and CDR2 SYDVKM. The CDR3 has 12 residues. The ends were cut back, 6 bases at V and 1 base at J, with 7 bases in the middle. The CDR3 bases are TGTGCCAGCAGCGCCCCGTCCTACGAGCAGTACGTC. It specifies CASSAPSYEQYV.

The gene calls are TRBV4-1 and TRBJ2-1; 8 bases match TRBD2. This CDR3 has 16 amino acids. Germline CDR1 and CDR2: MGHRA and YSYEKL. The V gene end was trimmed by 0 bases and the J gene end by 5 bases; junction bases not matched to a gene: 6. CDR3 loop: CASSQDGTRGNNEQFF. The CDR3 nucleotides read TGCGCCAGCAGCCAAGATGGGACTAGAGGAAACAATGAGCAGTTCTTC.

The chain recombines TRBV7-9 with TRBJ2-2; 8 nucleotides align to TRBD2. The J segment lost 6 bases and the V segment lost 4 bases, leaving 10 bases of the junction unmatched. The CDR3 is 16 amino acids. The germline gives CDR1 SEHNR, CDR2 FQNEAQ (reference sequence). CDR3 coding DNA: TGTGCCAGCAGCTCCCGGGGAGCGGGGGTTGCCGGGGAGCTGTTTTTT. Its translation is CASSSRGAGVAGELFF.

V usage is TRBV7-3 and J usage is TRBJ1-1; D gene ambiguous. V shed 4 bases and J shed 0 bases, with 12 bases lying between them. CDR3 size: 15 residues. Germline CDR1 is SGHTA and CDR2 is FQGTGA. CDR3 loop: CASSSPDGLNTEAFF. CDR3 nucleotide sequence: TGTGCCAGCAGCTCACCAGACGGACTGAACACTGAAGCTTTCTTT.

V is TRBV25-1 and J is TRBJ1-2; D unresolved. Germline CDR1 MGHDK, CDR2 SYGVNS. Trimming removed 2 bases from V and 4 bases from J, with 14 bases in between. There are 15 residues in the CDR3. The CDR3 DNA is TGTGCCAGCAGTGAACCCACCCTACCATTCTATGGCTACACCTTC. This encodes CASSEPTLPFYGYTF.

This chain links TRBV18 with TRBJ2-7, with 8 bases that match TRBD2. Per germline, CDR1 KGHSH and CDR2 LQKENI. With 2 bases clipped from V and 3 bases from J, the junction kept 6 bases outside the gene matches. This CDR3 spans 15 amino acids. The CDR3 region is CASSPFDSGNYEQYF. CDR3 nucleotides: TGTGCCAGCTCACCATTCGATAGCGGGAACTACGAGCAGTACTTC.

Only a few counts were recorded for this clonotype. The chain uses TRBV7-9 and TRBJ1-2; D is uncertain. CDR3 length equals 13 residues. Trimming stripped 3 bases from V and 8 bases from J, with 13 bases between. CDR1 and CDR2 (germline): SEHNR, FQNEAQ (reference sequence). CDR3 residues: CASSLGELRGYTF. CDR3 coding DNA: TGTGCCAGCAGCTTGGGAGAGTTGCGAGGCTACACCTTC. Filled out from reference TRBV7-9 and TRBJ1-2, the complete variable domain reads DTGVSQNPRHKITKRGQNVTFRCDPISEHNRLYWYRQTLGQGPEFLTYFQNEAQLEKSRLLSDRFSAERPKGSFSTLEIQRTEQGDSAMYLCASSLGELRGYTFGSGTRLTVV.

The chain carries TRBV7-9 and TRBJ1-1; D is undetermined. Germline CDR1 reads SEHNR; CDR2 reads FQNEAQ (reference sequence). The V end lost 3 bases, the J end lost 2 bases, and 4 bases lay between the germline ends. The CDR3 spans 12 residues. CDR3 coding DNA: TGTGCCAGCAGCTTGATAAACACTGAAGCTTTCTTT. Protein: CASSLINTEAFF.

This clonotype was found once. J is TRBJ2-1 and V is TRBV20-1, with TRBD2 identical over 8 bases. J gave up 0 bases and V 4 bases, and 5 bases lay outside the gene matches. Germline V gives CDR1 DFQATT, CDR2 SNEGSKA (reference sequence). CDR3 length: 15 amino acids. CDR3 amino acids: CSATRSGSSYNEQFF. For the CDR3, the DNA is TGCAGTGCTACGAGGAGCGGGAGCTCCTACAATGAGCAGTTCTTC.